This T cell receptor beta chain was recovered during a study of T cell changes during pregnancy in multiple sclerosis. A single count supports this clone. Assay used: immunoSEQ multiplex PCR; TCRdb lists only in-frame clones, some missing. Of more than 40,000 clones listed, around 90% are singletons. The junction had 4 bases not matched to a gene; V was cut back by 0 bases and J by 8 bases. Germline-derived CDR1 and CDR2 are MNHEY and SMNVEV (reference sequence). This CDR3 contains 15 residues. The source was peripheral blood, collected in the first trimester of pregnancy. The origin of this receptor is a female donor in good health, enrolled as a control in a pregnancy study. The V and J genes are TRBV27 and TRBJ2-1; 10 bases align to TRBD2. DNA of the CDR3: TGTGCCAGCAGTTTATCCAGCGGGAGGGTACATGAGCAGTTCTTC. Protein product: CASSLSSGRVHEQFF.